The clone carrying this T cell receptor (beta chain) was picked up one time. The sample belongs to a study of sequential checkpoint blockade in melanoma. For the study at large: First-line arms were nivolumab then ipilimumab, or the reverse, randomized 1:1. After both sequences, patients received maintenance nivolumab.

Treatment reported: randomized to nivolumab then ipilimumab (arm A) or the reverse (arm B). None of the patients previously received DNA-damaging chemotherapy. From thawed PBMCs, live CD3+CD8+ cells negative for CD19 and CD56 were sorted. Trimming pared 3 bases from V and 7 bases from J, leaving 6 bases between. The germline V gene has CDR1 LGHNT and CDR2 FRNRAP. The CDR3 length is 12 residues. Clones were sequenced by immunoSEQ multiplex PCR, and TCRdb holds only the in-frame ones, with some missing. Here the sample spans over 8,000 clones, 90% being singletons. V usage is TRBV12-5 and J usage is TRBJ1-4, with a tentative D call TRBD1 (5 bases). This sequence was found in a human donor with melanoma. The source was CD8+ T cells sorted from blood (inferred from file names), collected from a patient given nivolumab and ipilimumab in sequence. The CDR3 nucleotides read TGTGCTAGTGGTTTCGGGGGTGAAAAACTGTTTTTT. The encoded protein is CASGFGGEKLFF.